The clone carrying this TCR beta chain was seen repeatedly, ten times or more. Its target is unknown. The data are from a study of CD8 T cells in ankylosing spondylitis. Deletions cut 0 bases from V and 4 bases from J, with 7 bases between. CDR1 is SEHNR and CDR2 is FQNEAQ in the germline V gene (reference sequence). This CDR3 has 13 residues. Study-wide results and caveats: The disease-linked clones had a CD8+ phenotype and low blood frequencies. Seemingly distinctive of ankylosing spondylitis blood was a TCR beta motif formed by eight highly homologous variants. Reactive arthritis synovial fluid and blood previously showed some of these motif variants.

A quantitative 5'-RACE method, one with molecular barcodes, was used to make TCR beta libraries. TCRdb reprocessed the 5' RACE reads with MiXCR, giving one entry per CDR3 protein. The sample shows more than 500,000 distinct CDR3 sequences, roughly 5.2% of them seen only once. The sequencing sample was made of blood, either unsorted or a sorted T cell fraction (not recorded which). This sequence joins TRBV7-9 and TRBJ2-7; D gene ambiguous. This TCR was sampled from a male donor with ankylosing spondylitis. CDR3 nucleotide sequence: TGTGCCAGCAGCTTAGCCAACAAGTACGAGCAGTACTTC. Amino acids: CASSLANKYEQYF. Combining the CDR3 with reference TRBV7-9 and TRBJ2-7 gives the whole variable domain DTGVSQNPRHKITKRGQNVTFRCDPISEHNRLYWYRQTLGQGPEFLTYFQNEAQLEKSRLLSDRFSAERPKGSFSTLEIQRTEQGDSAMYLCASSLANKYEQYFGPGTRLTVT.